A selection of T cell receptor beta chains follows, all from one sample in a study of PD-L1 blockade in urothelial cancer. TCRdb's table, derived via immunoSEQ multiplex PCR, lists solely in-frame clones and lacks some. Of around 38,000 clones in the sample, approximately 86% were seen once. The specimen comprised PBMCs, sampled around atezolizumab (anti-PD-L1) treatment. The receptors stem from a man in his fifties or sixties with urothelial cancer. CDR3s include the opening cysteine and the closing phenylalanine or tryptophan. The D gene is left open where the match is weak. Rows may omit the clone size; those that give it use once, few, many or a size class.

d_call	v_call	clone_size	j_call	cdr3_aa	cdr3_nt
.	TRBV5-1	.	TRBJ1-1	CASRGGTNTEAFF	TGCGCCAGCAGAGGCGGAACGAACACTGAAGCTTTCTTT
.	TRBV10-3	.	TRBJ1-1	CAILPGARGAYTEAFF	TGTGCCATCCTCCCGGGGGCGCGGGGGGCTTACACTGAAGCTTTCTTT
TRBD2	TRBV5-6	once	TRBJ2-7	CASSLSGSRYEQYF	TGTGCCAGCAGCTTGAGCGGGAGCAGGTACGAGCAGTACTTC
.	TRBV7-9	medium-sized	TRBJ1-1	CASSFSRGLGTEAFF	TGTGCCAGCAGCTTTTCCAGGGGATTGGGCACTGAAGCTTTCTTT
.	TRBV13	.	TRBJ2-4	CASSLTRESKNIQYF	TGTGCCAGCAGCTTAACCAGGGAATCCAAAAACATTCAGTACTTC
.	TRBV7-2	.	TRBJ2-7	CASSSLGQSHEQYF	TGTGCCAGCAGCTCGCTTGGACAGTCCCACGAGCAGTACTTC
TRBD1	TRBV19	.	TRBJ2-7	CASSIGTGTYEQYF	TGTGCCAGTAGTATAGGGACAGGGACCTACGAGCAGTACTTC
.	TRBV19	few	TRBJ1-1	CASTPGRPNTEAFF	TGTGCCAGTACCCCGGGGAGACCGAACACTGAAGCTTTCTTT
.	TRBV2	.	TRBJ1-2	CASSEGQEGYGYTF	TGTGCCAGCAGTGAAGGACAGGAAGGTTATGGCTACACCTTC
TRBD1	TRBV11-2	once	TRBJ1-4	CASSLDLQGAPGTNEKLFF	TGTGCCAGCAGCTTAGACCTCCAGGGGGCCCCGGGGACTAATGAAAAACTGTTTTTT
.	TRBV28	.	TRBJ2-7	CASSLQQNSYEQYF	TGTGCCAGCAGTTTACAACAGAACTCCTACGAGCAGTACTTC
.	TRBV19	.	TRBJ2-7	CASSRTDGEQYF	TGTGCCAGTAGTAGGACAGATGGGGAGCAGTACTTC
.	TRBV5-1	.	TRBJ1-1	CASSFTANTEAFF	TGCGCCAGCAGCTTCACAGCGAACACTGAAGCTTTCTTT
TRBD1	TRBV14	.	TRBJ1-6	CASSPIDRGRSPLHF	TGTGCCAGCAGCCCTATTGACAGGGGGCGGTCACCCCTCCACTTT
.	TRBV12-5	.	TRBJ1-4	CASGHGRSNEKLFF	TGTGCTAGTGGCCATGGGAGGAGTAATGAAAAACTGTTTTTT
.	TRBV14	.	TRBJ1-3	CASSQVALSGNTIYF	TGTGCCAGCAGCCAAGTAGCCCTCTCTGGAAACACCATATATTTT
TRBD1	TRBV7-8	.	TRBJ2-1	CASSPWGQVDNEQFF	TGTGCCAGCAGCCCTTGGGGACAGGTGGACAATGAGCAGTTCTTC
.	TRBV6-5	once	TRBJ1-6	CASSITSWNSPLHF	TGTGCCAGCAGTATTACATCTTGGAATTCACCCCTCCACTTT
TRBD2	TRBV11-2	.	TRBJ2-4	CASSSDGASGKVYF	TGTGCCAGCAGCTCCGACGGGGCTAGCGGGAAAGTATACTTC
.	TRBV2	once	TRBJ1-1	CASSSQTIGDTEAFF	TGTGCCAGCAGTTCCCAAACAATAGGGGACACTGAAGCTTTCTTT
.	TRBV5-5	.	TRBJ1-3	CASSLQPTSGNTIYF	TGTGCCAGCAGCTTACAGCCGACCTCTGGAAACACCATATATTTT
.	TRBV15	.	TRBJ1-2	CATSREGRAATNYGYTF	TGTGCCACCAGCAGAGAAGGCAGGGCCGCGACTAACTATGGCTACACCTTC
.	TRBV30	.	TRBJ1-1	CALIRTVNTEAFF	TGTGCCTTAATACGGACAGTGAACACTGAAGCTTTCTTT
.	TRBV29-1	.	TRBJ1-1	CSAHRWGTEAFF	TGCAGCGCCCACAGGTGGGGCACTGAAGCTTTCTTT
.	TRBV27	.	TRBJ1-3	CASGARVGNTIYF	TGTGCCAGCGGGGCCCGGGTAGGAAACACCATATATTTT
.	TRBV19	.	TRBJ2-3	CASSAGGSNTQYF	TGTGCCAGTAGTGCAGGGGGGTCAAATACGCAGTATTTT
.	TRBV9	.	TRBJ1-6	CASSDRNSPLHF	TGTGCCAGCAGCGATCGTAATTCACCCCTCCACTTT
TRBD1	TRBV5-1	.	TRBJ2-5	CASSEGQQETQYF	TGCGCCAGCAGCGAGGGACAGCAAGAGACCCAGTACTTC
TRBD1	TRBV9	.	TRBJ2-2	CASSPRTGDTGELFF	TGTGCCAGCAGCCCCAGGACAGGGGACACCGGGGAGCTGTTTTTT
TRBD1	TRBV30	.	TRBJ2-1	CAWSRTGGGEQFF	TGTGCCTGGAGCAGGACAGGGGGCGGCGAGCAGTTCTTC
TRBD1	TRBV5-4	.	TRBJ2-2	CASSETRYRGAGELFF	TGTGCCAGCAGCGAAACGCGTTACAGGGGTGCCGGGGAGCTGTTTTTT
.	TRBV10-3	.	TRBJ2-7	CAIRQSLSSYEQYF	TGTGCCATCAGACAGTCATTAAGCTCCTACGAGCAGTACTTC
TRBD1	TRBV7-2	.	TRBJ2-7	CASSLDRGLFEQYF	TGTGCCAGCAGCTTAGACAGGGGGCTTTTCGAGCAGTACTTC
TRBD1	TRBV7-2	.	TRBJ2-5	CASSSAGTGGRKTQYF	TGTGCCAGCAGCTCCGCCGGGACAGGGGGCAGGAAGACCCAGTACTTC
.	TRBV27	.	TRBJ2-5	CASSRWEAPEETQYF	TGTGCCAGTTCCCGGTGGGAGGCTCCAGAGGAGACCCAGTACTTC
.	TRBV19	once	TRBJ1-3	CASSVTGISGNTIYF	TGTGCCAGTAGTGTTACAGGAATCTCTGGAAACACCATATATTTT
.	TRBV12-5	.	TRBJ1-4	CASGLEGVLFF	TGTGCTAGTGGTTTGGAGGGAGTGTTGTTTTTT
.	TRBV7-9	.	TRBJ2-1	CASSLRVAVYNEQFF	TGTGCCAGCAGCTTAAGGGTAGCGGTATACAATGAGCAGTTCTTC
.	TRBV5-1	.	TRBJ1-1	CASSLFAGMNTEAFF	TGCGCCAGCAGCTTGTTTGCAGGGATGAACACTGAAGCTTTCTTT